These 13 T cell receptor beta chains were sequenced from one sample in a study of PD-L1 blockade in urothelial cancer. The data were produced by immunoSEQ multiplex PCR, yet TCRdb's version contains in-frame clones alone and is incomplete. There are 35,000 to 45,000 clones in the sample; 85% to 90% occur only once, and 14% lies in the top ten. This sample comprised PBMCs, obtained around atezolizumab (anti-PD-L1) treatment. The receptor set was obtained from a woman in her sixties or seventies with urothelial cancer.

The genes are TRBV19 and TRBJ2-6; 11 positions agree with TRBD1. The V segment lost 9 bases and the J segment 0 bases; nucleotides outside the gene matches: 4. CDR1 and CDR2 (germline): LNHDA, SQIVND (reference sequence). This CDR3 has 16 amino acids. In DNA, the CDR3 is TGTGCCAGCGGACAGGGGGCCTCCTCTGGGGCCAACGTCCTGACTTTC. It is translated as CASGQGASSGANVLTF.

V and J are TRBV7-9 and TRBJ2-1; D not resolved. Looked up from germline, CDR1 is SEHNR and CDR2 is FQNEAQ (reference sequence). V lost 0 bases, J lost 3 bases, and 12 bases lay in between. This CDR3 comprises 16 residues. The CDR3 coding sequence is TGTGCCAGCAGCTTAGCGTTGACTTTTATCTACAATGAGCAGTTCTTC. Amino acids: CASSLALTFIYNEQFF.

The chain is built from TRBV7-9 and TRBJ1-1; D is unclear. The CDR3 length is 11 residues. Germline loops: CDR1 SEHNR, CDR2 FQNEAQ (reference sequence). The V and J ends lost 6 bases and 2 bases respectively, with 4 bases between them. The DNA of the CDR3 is TGTGCCAGCAGACTCAACACTGAAGCTTTCTTT. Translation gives CASRLNTEAFF.

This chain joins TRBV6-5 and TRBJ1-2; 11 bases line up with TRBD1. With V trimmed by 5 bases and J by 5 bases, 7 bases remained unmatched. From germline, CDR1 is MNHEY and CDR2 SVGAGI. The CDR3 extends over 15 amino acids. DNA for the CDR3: TGTGCCAGCAGTGACTGGACAGGGGGCCGGTATGGCTACACCTTC. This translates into CASSDWTGGRYGYTF.

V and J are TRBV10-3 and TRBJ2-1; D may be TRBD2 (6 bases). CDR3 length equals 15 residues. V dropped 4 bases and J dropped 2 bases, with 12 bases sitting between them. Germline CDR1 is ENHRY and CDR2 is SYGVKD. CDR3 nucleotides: TGTGCCATCAGTGGGGGGACTGAAGCCTACAATGAGCAGTTCTTC. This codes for CAISGGTEAYNEQFF.

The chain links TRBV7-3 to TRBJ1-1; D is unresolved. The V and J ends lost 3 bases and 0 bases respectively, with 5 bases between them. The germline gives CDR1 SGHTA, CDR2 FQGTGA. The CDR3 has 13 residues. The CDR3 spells CASSFQMNTEAFF. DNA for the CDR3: TGTGCCAGCAGCTTCCAGATGAACACTGAAGCTTTCTTT.

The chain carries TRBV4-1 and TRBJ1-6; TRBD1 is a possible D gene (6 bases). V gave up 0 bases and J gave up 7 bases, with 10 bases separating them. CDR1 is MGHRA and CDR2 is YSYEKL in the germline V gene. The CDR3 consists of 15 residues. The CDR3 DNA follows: TGCGCCAGCAGCCAAGAGAGGACAGCAAATTCACCCCTCCACTTT. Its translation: CASSQERTANSPLHF.

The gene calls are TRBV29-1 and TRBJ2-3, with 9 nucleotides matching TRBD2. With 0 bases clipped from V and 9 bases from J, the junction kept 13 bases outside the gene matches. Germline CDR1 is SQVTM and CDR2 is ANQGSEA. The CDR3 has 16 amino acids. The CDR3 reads CSVEDWSSGASNTQYF. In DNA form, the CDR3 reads TGCAGCGTTGAAGATTGGTCTAGCGGGGCGTCGAACACGCAGTATTTT.

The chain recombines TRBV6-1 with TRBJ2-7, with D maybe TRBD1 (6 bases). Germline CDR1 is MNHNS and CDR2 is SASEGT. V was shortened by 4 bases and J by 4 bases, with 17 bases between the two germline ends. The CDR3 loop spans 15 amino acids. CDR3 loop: CASSVSWGPGYEQYF. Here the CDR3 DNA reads TGTGCCAGCAGTGTAAGTTGGGGGCCGGGATACGAGCAGTACTTC.

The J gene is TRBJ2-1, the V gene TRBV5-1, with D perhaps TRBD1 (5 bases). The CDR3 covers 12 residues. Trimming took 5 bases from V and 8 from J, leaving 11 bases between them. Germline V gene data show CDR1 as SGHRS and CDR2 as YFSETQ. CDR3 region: CASSRQGDEQFF. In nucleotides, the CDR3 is TGCGCCAGCAGTAGGCAGGGTGATGAGCAGTTCTTC.

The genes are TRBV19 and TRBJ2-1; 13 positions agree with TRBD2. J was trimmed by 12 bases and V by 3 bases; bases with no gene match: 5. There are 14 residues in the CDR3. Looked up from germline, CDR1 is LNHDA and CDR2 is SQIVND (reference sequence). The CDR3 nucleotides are TGTGCCAGTAGTATGACTAGCGGGGGGTTGGTGCAGTTCTTC. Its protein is CASSMTSGGLVQFF. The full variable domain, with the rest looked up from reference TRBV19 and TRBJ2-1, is DGGITQSPKYLFRKEGQNVTLSCEQNLNHDAMYWYRQDPGQGLRLIYYSQIVNDFQKGDIAEGYSVSREKKESFPLTVTSAQKNPTAFYLCASSMTSGGLVQFFGPGTRLTVL.

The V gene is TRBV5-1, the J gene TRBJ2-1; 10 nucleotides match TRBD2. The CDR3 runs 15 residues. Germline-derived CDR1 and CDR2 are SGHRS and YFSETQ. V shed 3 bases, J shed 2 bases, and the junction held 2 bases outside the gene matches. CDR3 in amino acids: CASSSSGSTYNEQFF. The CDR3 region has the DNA TGCGCCAGCAGCTCTAGCGGGAGTACCTACAATGAGCAGTTCTTC.

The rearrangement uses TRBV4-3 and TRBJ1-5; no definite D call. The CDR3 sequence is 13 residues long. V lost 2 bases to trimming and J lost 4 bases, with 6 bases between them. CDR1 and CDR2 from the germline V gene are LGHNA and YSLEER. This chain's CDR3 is CASSQTVNQPQHF. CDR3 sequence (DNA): TGCGCCAGCAGCCAAACGGTAAATCAGCCCCAGCATTTT.